These 19 T cell receptor beta chains came from one sample sequenced in a study of shared T cell receptors in the human thymus. TCRdb's copy holds only in-frame clones and misses some; the assay was immunoSEQ multiplex PCR. The sample lists more than 550,000 clones, 80% to 90% occurring once. This sample was also put to use in a study of human thymus T cells.

The sequencing sample was made of thymocytes. Receptors originate from a girl under three years old with a congenital heart defect.

V gene TRBV4-3 combines with J gene TRBJ1-3; D may be TRBD1 (5 bases). Trimming removed 4 bases from V and 0 bases from J, with 7 bases in between. The germline V gene encodes CDR1 LGHNA and CDR2 YSLEER. The CDR3 length is 14 residues. CDR3 nucleotide sequence: TGCGCCAGCAGCCCCACAGGCTCTGGAAACACCATATATTTT. It is translated as CASSPTGSGNTIYF.

The chain combines TRBV10-3 with TRBJ2-1, with D possibly matching TRBD1 (6 bases). The CDR3 extends over 16 amino acids. Trimming stripped 2 bases from V and 6 bases from J, with 17 bases between. The V gene's germline CDR1 is ENHRY and CDR2 SYGVKD. The CDR3 here is CAISEIRTVVGNEQFF. CDR3 in DNA: TGTGCCATCAGTGAGATAAGGACAGTGGTTGGCAATGAGCAGTTCTTC.

V gene TRBV27 combines with J gene TRBJ2-1, with D possibly being TRBD1 (5 bases). Germline values: CDR1 MNHEY, CDR2 SMNVEV (reference sequence). The V end lost 2 bases, the J end lost 10 bases, and 21 bases lay between the germline ends. This CDR3 comprises 16 residues. DNA for the CDR3: TGTGCCAGCAGTTTAAGTTACTTAGAAGGGGTGCGCGAGCAGTTCTTC. It is translated as CASSLSYLEGVREQFF.

The chain links TRBV2 to TRBJ1-1; TRBD1 agrees at 7 bases. The CDR3 has 20 residues. From germline, CDR1 is SNHLY and CDR2 FYNNEI. The V segment lost 4 bases and the J segment 0 bases; nucleotides outside the gene matches: 20. The DNA for the CDR3 is TGTGCCAGCAGTGTAAGAGGTGAGGAGACAGGGTCTTACATGAACACTGAAGCTTTCTTT. Translating gives CASSVRGEETGSYMNTEAFF.

The chain uses TRBV20-1 and TRBJ2-7; D unclear. This CDR3 region has 10 residues. The V gene's germline CDR1 is DFQATT and CDR2 SNEGSKA (reference sequence). Trimming stripped 7 bases from V and 0 bases from J, with 4 bases between. The chain's CDR3 is CSVDSYEQYF. CDR3 nucleotide sequence: TGCAGTGTAGACTCCTACGAGCAGTACTTC.

This clone turned up a few times. This chain links TRBV14 with TRBJ1-3; D unresolved. Looked up from germline, CDR1 is SGHDN and CDR2 is FVKESK. Trimming cost V 3 bases and J 0 bases, with 12 bases left between them. The CDR3 sequence is 16 residues long. The CDR3 reads CASSQRFISSGNTIYF. In DNA form, the CDR3 reads TGTGCCAGCAGCCAGAGGTTTATAAGCTCTGGAAACACCATATATTTT.

The chain carries TRBV27 and TRBJ1-6, with 7 bases identical to TRBD1. The CDR3 extends over 14 amino acids. Germline values: CDR1 MNHEY, CDR2 SMNVEV (reference sequence). With 6 bases clipped from V and 5 bases from J, the junction kept 4 bases outside the gene matches. This chain's CDR3 is CASRGGGNNSPLHF. The CDR3 nucleotides read TGTGCCAGCAGAGGGGGCGGGAATAATTCACCCCTCCACTTT.

J is TRBJ2-6 and V is TRBV7-8; 7 nucleotides align to TRBD1. The J segment lost 0 bases and the V segment lost 4 bases, leaving 9 bases of the junction unmatched. Germline CDR1 is SGHVS and CDR2 is FQNEAQ. The CDR3 totals 18 residues. The CDR3 spells CASSSQGKGASGANVLTF. The CDR3 DNA reads TGTGCCAGCAGCTCCCAAGGGAAGGGGGCCTCTGGGGCCAACGTCCTGACTTTC.

This sequence joins TRBV11-2 and TRBJ1-4, with 8 bases aligning to TRBD1. CDR3 length: 15 residues. Germline CDR1 SGHAT, CDR2 FQNNGV. V shed 2 bases and J 6 bases; nucleotides not matched to a gene: 5. The chain's CDR3 is CASSLRTGRDEKLFF. Written as DNA, the CDR3 is TGTGCCAGCAGCTTACGGACAGGGAGGGATGAAAAACTGTTTTTT.

This clone was counted a single time. Additional DNA sequences in this sample encode the identical CDR3. The V and J genes are TRBV5-1 and TRBJ1-1; no firm D call. Germline assignment: CDR1 SGHRS and CDR2 YFSETQ. V was pared by 2 bases and J by 2 bases, with 7 bases between. CDR3 size: 13 residues. CDR3: CASSFRGNTEAFF. The CDR3 DNA reads as TGCGCCAGCAGCTTTCGGGGAAACACTGAAGCTTTCTTT.

The V gene is TRBV23-1, the J gene TRBJ2-7; D is unresolved. TRBV23-1 is marked as an open reading frame, function uncertain. This CDR3 spans 23 amino acids. Deletions cut 3 bases from V and 2 bases from J, with 38 bases between. The CDR3 nucleotides are TGCGCCAGCAGTCAGCACGAGACGCGGAAACTTCCTGTCGGGTCCTCGAGAACCTACGAGCAGTACTTC. Protein sequence: CASSQHETRKLPVGSSRTYEQYF.

The rearrangement joins TRBV5-5 to TRBJ2-5; 7 bases agree with TRBD2. The CDR3 covers 15 residues. Trimming took 0 bases from V and 2 from J; bases not matched to a gene: 4. The germline CDR1 and CDR2 sequences are SGHKS and YYEKEE (reference sequence). The chain's CDR3 is CASSLVGGVQETQYF. CDR3 nucleotide sequence: TGTGCCAGCAGCTTGGTGGGGGGGGTACAAGAGACCCAGTACTTC.

Remarks on this clone: Within the sample, other DNA sequences also encode this same CDR3. This chain uses TRBV6-1 with TRBJ1-1; the D gene is possibly TRBD1 (6 bases). The length of the CDR3 is 10 residues. Trimming cost V 6 bases and J 11 bases, with 10 bases left between them. The germline CDR1 and CDR2 sequences are MNHNS and SASEGT. The CDR3 protein is CASSPDRAFF. The CDR3 DNA reads as TGTGCCAGCAGCCCCGACAGGGCTTTCTTT.

V usage is TRBV2 and J usage is TRBJ2-7; 10 nucleotides match TRBD1. Unmatched junction bases numbered 3, after V lost 11 bases and J lost 2 bases. The CDR3 totals 12 residues. Per the germline V gene, CDR1 is SNHLY and CDR2 is FYNNEI. The CDR3 nucleotides read TGTGCCGGGGACAGGGGCGCCTACGAGCAGTACTTC. Amino acids: CAGDRGAYEQYF.

CDR3 in amino acids: CASSSLQGLAARRGQFF. CDR3 in DNA: TGTGCCAGCAGCTCCTTGCAAGGACTAGCGGCGCGGCGGGGGCAGTTCTTC. The chain recombines TRBV7-2 with TRBJ2-1; TRBD2 agrees at 10 bases. CDR1 is SGHTA and CDR2 is FQGNSA in the germline V gene. Trimming at V came to 4 bases and at J to 12 bases, leaving 18 bases not matched to a gene. CDR3 length equals 17 residues.

The chain recombines TRBV7-9 with TRBJ2-3; 16 bases match TRBD2. Trimming cost V 0 bases and J 0 bases; bases outside gene matches: 3. The CDR3 is 19 residues long. Germline CDR1 reads SEHNR; CDR2 reads FQNEAQ (reference sequence). This chain's CDR3 is CASSLAGTSGGASTDTQYF. The CDR3 bases are TGTGCCAGCAGCTTAGCGGGGACTAGCGGGGGGGCTAGCACAGATACGCAGTATTTT.

The chain combines TRBV2 with TRBJ2-7; TRBD1 aligns across 7 bases. V trimming: 7 bases; J trimming: 4 bases; junction bases outside the gene matches: 16. Germline V CDR1 and CDR2: SNHLY, FYNNEI. This CDR3 has 16 residues. The CDR3 reads CASMTLSGTEVYEQYF. The CDR3 nucleotides read TGTGCCAGCATGACCCTGTCCGGGACAGAAGTATACGAGCAGTACTTC.

V is TRBV28 and J is TRBJ2-7; 9 positions agree with TRBD1. Unmatched junction bases numbered 9, after V lost 6 bases and J lost 3 bases. The CDR3 is 15 amino acids. Per germline, CDR1 MDHEN and CDR2 SYDVKM. CDR3 loop: CASRSRGTGIYEQYF. CDR3 in DNA: TGTGCCAGCAGATCGCGGGGGACAGGGATCTACGAGCAGTACTTC.

This clone showed up just a few times. As DNA, the CDR3 is TGTGCCAGCAGCTTGAAACAGGGGGCTTATAGCAATCAGCCCCAGCATTTT. Its translation: CASSLKQGAYSNQPQHF. V is TRBV5-6 and J is TRBJ1-5, with 9 bases matching TRBD1. Trimming cost V 1 base and J 0 bases; bases outside gene matches: 5. This CDR3 has 17 amino acids. CDR1 and CDR2 (germline): SGHDT, YYEEEE.